Listed here are 13 T cell receptor beta chains from one sample, sequenced in a study of molecular identifiers for immune sequencing clone quantification. TCRdb independently ran MiXCR on the PCR reads; one entry per CDR3 protein. The data show hundreds of thousands of distinct CDR3 sequences, with about 22% seen just once and about 0.79% held by the top ten. The sequenced sample consisted of naive CD8+ T cells from blood, with Jurkat cell RNA spiked in. Subset of the sample: FACS-sorted CD8+CD4-CCR7+CD45RA+ naive T cells. These receptors originate from a human donor in good health. Some libraries in this study had Jurkat cell RNA spiked in.

For this clonotype: Just one base apart from a much larger clone, this may be a read error. The J gene is TRBJ2-1, the V gene TRBV30; D is ambiguous. Between the trimmed V and J ends, which lost 2 bases and 12 bases, there was a span of 14 bases. Germline V gene lookup returns CDR1 GTSNPN and CDR2 SVGIG (reference sequence). The CDR3 spans 12 residues. CDR3 loop: CAWSISRGGQFF. The CDR3 bases are TGTGCCTGGAGTATTTCGAGAGGTGGGCAGTTCTTC.

Note on this clonotype: Sequence at one end of the junction differs from germline and may be a read error. This chain joins TRBV24-1 and TRBJ2-1; D call uncertain. The CDR3 runs 13 residues. Germline-derived CDR1 and CDR2 are KGHDR and SFDVKD. CDR3 nucleotide sequence: TGTGCCGCCAGTGATAGAAACTACAATGAGCAGTTCTTC. Its protein is CAASDRNYNEQFF.

Ten or more counts support this clonotype. The chain is built from TRBV5-6 and TRBJ1-1, with D unresolved. Trimming left V 4 bases short and J 9 bases short, with 19 bases between. Germline V CDR1 and CDR2: SGHDT, YYEEEE. The CDR3 is 14 amino acids. The CDR3 sequence: CASSLGAAPRQAFF. The CDR3 bases are TGTGCCAGCAGCCTCGGAGCCGCCCCTCGCCAAGCTTTCTTT.

In its sample, this clonotype was seen many times. The CDR3 DNA reads TGTGCCAGCAGTTTAAAGGGGGCTTGGTACGAGCAGTACTTC. Translating it yields CASSLKGAWYEQYF. This chain joins TRBV28 and TRBJ2-7; TRBD1 matches at 7 bases. The germline gives CDR1 MDHEN, CDR2 SYDVKM. J gave up 4 bases and V 2 bases, and 5 bases lay outside the gene matches. This CDR3 has 14 residues.

On this clonotype: The junction differs from germline at one of its ends, possibly a read error. This chain joins TRBV4-3 and TRBJ2-5; D possibly matches TRBD1 or TRBD2 (5 bases each). This CDR3 comprises 14 residues. Germline CDR1 is LGHNA and CDR2 is YSLEER. The CDR3 loop is CASSQDRGTGTLTF. DNA for the CDR3: TGCGCCAGCAGCCAAGATCGAGGAACCGGGACGTTGACATTC.

The table lists this clonotype with many counts. The chain uses TRBV7-2 and TRBJ2-3, with TRBD2 matching over 10 bases. The CDR3 is made up of 19 amino acids. CDR1 and CDR2 from the germline V gene are SGHTA and FQGNSA. With 5 bases clipped from V and 1 base from J, the junction kept 15 bases outside the gene matches. CDR3 coding DNA: TGTGCCAGCAGCCCTAGACCCCTACTAGCGGGAACAGGCACAGATACGCAGTATTTT. Translated, it gives CASSPRPLLAGTGTDTQYF.

About this clonotype: This may be a read error, as it is one base from a much larger clone. The V call is TRBV5-1, the J call TRBJ2-7; tentative D call: TRBD2 (6 bases). CDR1 and CDR2 from the germline V gene are SGHRS and YFSETQ. Trimming took 0 bases from V and 4 from J, leaving 11 bases between them. The CDR3 is 14 residues long. DNA for the CDR3: TGCGCCAGCAGCTTGGCGGGAGAATTGTACGAGCAGTACTTC. Its protein product is CASSLAGELYEQYF.

This clonotype was recorded many times. The chain couples TRBV30 to TRBJ2-1; D possibly corresponds to TRBD2 (5 bases). The CDR3 runs to 15 residues. CDR1 and CDR2 from the germline V gene are GTSNPN and SVGIG (reference sequence). V was cut by 4 bases and J by 2 bases, with 15 bases left in between. CDR3 DNA sequence: TGTGCCTGGAAAGGTTCTAGCCGGACCTACAATGAGCAGTTCTTC. This translates into CAWKGSSRTYNEQFF.

The chain recombines TRBV5-8 with TRBJ1-1, with no clear D. Germline V gene sequence: CDR1 SGHTS, CDR2 YDEGEE. The CDR3 covers 15 residues. Trimming shortened V by 0 bases and J by 7 bases, and 16 bases separated the two germline ends. The CDR3 DNA sequence: TGTGCCAGCAGCTTGGTCCCTCTGACCTACGTTGAAGCTTTCTTT. It is translated as CASSLVPLTYVEAFF.

In this sample, this clonotype turned up a few times. The rearrangement uses TRBV12-3 or TRBV12-4 and TRBJ2-5, with 9 positions matching TRBD1. This CDR3 is 15 amino acids long. Unmatched junction bases numbered 6, after V lost 5 bases and J lost 2 bases. The CDR3 DNA follows: TGTGCCAGCAGTGAGGACAGGGGACGGCAAGAGACCCAGTACTTC. Translated, it gives CASSEDRGRQETQYF.

This clonotype showed up just once. One base away lies a much larger clone, so this may be a sequencing read error. This chain links TRBV7-9 with TRBJ1-1; 8 bases fit TRBD1. CDR1 SEHNR and CDR2 FQNEAQ come from the germline V gene (reference sequence). The CDR3 is made up of 15 amino acids. The CDR3 here is CANSLPTGDGREAFF. The CDR3 DNA reads as TGTGCCAACAGCTTGCCGACAGGGGATGGTAGGGAAGCTTTCTTT.

This clonotype appeared a few times. The rearrangement uses TRBV10-3 and TRBJ2-1; 7 bases align to TRBD1. The V and J ends lost 2 bases and 16 bases, in that order; junction bases with no gene match: 8. From germline, CDR1 is ENHRY and CDR2 SYGVKD. The CDR3 runs to 12 residues. The CDR3 loop reads CAISEEKGAGFF. For the CDR3, the DNA is TGTGCCATCAGTGAGGAGAAGGGGGCTGGCTTCTTC.

This clonotype has a count of ten or more. The chain links TRBV19 to TRBJ2-7; the D gene is possibly TRBD2 (5 bases). The CDR3 consists of 14 residues. The ends were cut back, 5 bases at V and 1 base at J, with 12 bases in the middle. Germline lookup yields CDR1 LNHDA and CDR2 SQIVND (reference sequence). The CDR3 DNA follows: TGTGCCAGTAGTTCCGGGGTGAAGTCCTACGAGCAGTACTTC. As protein: CASSSGVKSYEQYF. The full variable domain, completed using reference TRBV19 and TRBJ2-7, is DGGITQSPKYLFRKEGQNVTLSCEQNLNHDAMYWYRQDPGQGLRLIYYSQIVNDFQKGDIAEGYSVSREKKESFPLTVTSAQKNPTAFYLCASSSGVKSYEQYFGPGTRLTVT.